The following is a T cell receptor beta chain sequence with its context. From the PCR reads, TCRdb called clonotypes with MiXCR, one entry per CDR3 protein. The sample contains about 11,000 distinct CDR3 sequences, more than 55% of which appear only once. This entry comes from a study of tumor-infiltrating lymphocytes in oesophageal squamous cell carcinoma. Germline V gene lookup returns CDR1 MNHEY and CDR2 SVGEGT. Between the trimmed V and J ends, which lost 2 bases and 0 bases, there was a span of 9 bases. The CDR3 runs to 15 residues. This TCR derives from a male donor with esophageal squamous cell carcinoma. Material: esophageal tumor tissue. The chain carries TRBV6-2 or TRBV6-3 and TRBJ2-3, with D possibly being TRBD1 (6 bases). CDR3 region: CASSYRGISTDTQYF. The CDR3 DNA sequence: TGTGCCAGCAGTTACAGGGGGATTAGCACAGATACGCAGTATTTT.